The 4 T cell receptor beta chains presented below share a single source sample, sequenced in a study of cytomegalovirus exposure and HLA in healthy donors. Both 60 Vbeta primers and 13 Jbeta primers went into the PCR. Produced via immunoSEQ multiplex PCR; TCRdb's table is partial and in-frame only. The data show 95,000 to 100,000 clones, roughly three quarters seen once. The specimen sequenced was PBMCs. The receptors originated from a woman aged 55-75 years in good health and CMV-seronegative.

The chain carries TRBV19 and TRBJ1-4, with 9 nucleotides matching TRBD1. Losses at the gene ends were 5 bases for V and 7 bases for J; bases not matched to a gene: 5. CDR1 is LNHDA, CDR2 SQIVND, per germline (reference sequence). CDR3 length equals 14 residues. In DNA form, the CDR3 reads TGTGCCAGTAGTGACAGGGGGGACGGTGAAAAACTGTTTTTT. Its protein product is CASSDRGDGEKLFF.

The chain carries TRBV14 and TRBJ2-1; TRBD2 is a possible D gene (6 bases). The germline gives CDR1 SGHDN, CDR2 FVKESK. The CDR3 is 17 amino acids. V was clipped by 2 bases and J by 4 bases, with 18 bases between them. The CDR3 region has the DNA TGTGCCAGCAGCCAATGGGGAGGTATCCGCTCATACAATGAGCAGTTCTTC. Its protein product is CASSQWGGIRSYNEQFF. Complete variable domain (other parts from reference TRBV14 and TRBJ2-1): EAGVTQFPSHSVIEKGQTVTLRCDPISGHDNLYWYRRVMGKEIKFLLHFVKESKQDESGMPNNRFLAERTGGTYSTLKVQPAELEDSGVYFCASSQWGGIRSYNEQFFGPGTRLTVL.

The CDR3 coding sequence is TGTGCCAGCAGAATAGGGGACAGGGACTCCTACGAGCAGTACTTC. Translating it yields CASRIGDRDSYEQYF. The rearrangement links TRBV5-6 to TRBJ2-7; 9 bases align to TRBD1. Trimming removed 5 bases from V and 0 bases from J; junction bases left unmatched: 6. Germline V lookup: CDR1 SGHDT, CDR2 YYEEEE. The length of the CDR3 is 15 residues.

The chain has TRBV5-5 and TRBJ2-7, with unresolved D. Trimming pared 3 bases from V and 3 bases from J, leaving 10 bases between. The CDR3 is 13 amino acids. The germline V gene encodes CDR1 SGHKS and CDR2 YYEKEE (reference sequence). The CDR3 DNA is TGTGCCAGCAGCTACGAACTCCGCTACGAGCAGTACTTC. Translation gives CASSYELRYEQYF.